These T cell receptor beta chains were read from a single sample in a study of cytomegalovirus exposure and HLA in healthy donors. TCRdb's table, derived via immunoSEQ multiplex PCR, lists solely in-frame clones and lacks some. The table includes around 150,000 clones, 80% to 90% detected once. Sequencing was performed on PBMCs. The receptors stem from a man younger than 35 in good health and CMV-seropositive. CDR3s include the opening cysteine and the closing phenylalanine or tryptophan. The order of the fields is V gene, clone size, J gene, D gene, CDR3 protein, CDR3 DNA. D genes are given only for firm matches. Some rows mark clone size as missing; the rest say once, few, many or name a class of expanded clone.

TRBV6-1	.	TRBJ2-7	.	CASSLGGYEQYF	TGTGCCAGCAGTCTAGGGGGCTACGAGCAGTACTTC
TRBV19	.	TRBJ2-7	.	CASSISRDNEQYF	TGTGCCAGTAGTATCTCCAGGGACAACGAGCAGTACTTC
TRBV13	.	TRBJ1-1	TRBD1	CASSLWDSKNTEAFF	TGTGCCAGCAGCCTATGGGACAGCAAAAACACTGAAGCTTTCTTT
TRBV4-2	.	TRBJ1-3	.	CASSQDASSGNTIYF	TGTGCCAGCAGCCAAGACGCCAGCTCTGGAAACACCATATATTTT
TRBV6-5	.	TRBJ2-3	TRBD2	CASSYGSAGAQYF	TGTGCCAGCAGTTATGGTAGCGCGGGGGCGCAGTATTTT
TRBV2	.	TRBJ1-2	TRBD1	CASSGTVANYGYTF	TGTGCCAGCAGCGGGACAGTCGCTAACTATGGCTACACCTTC
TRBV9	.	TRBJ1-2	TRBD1	CASTSTGHAYGYTF	TGTGCCAGCACCTCGACAGGGCATGCCTATGGCTACACCTTC
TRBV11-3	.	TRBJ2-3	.	CASSPGTGTDTQYF	TGTGCCAGCAGCCCCGGGACTGGCACAGATACGCAGTATTTT
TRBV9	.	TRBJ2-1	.	CASSALVSSYNEQFF	TGTGCCAGCAGCGCCTTAGTTAGCTCCTACAATGAGCAGTTCTTC
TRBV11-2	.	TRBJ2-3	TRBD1	CASSSVTGSGDTQYF	TGTGCCAGCAGCTCTGTGACAGGGTCAGGGGATACGCAGTATTTT
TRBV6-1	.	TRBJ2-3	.	CASSGADTQYF	TGTGCCAGCTCGGGAGCAGATACGCAGTATTTT
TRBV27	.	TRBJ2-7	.	CASSIPGRLRGEQYF	TGTGCCAGCAGTATCCCGGGACGCCTCAGGGGCGAGCAGTACTTC
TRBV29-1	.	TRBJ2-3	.	CSSYGGVSMDTQYF	TGCAGCTCCTATGGCGGGGTTTCGATGGATACGCAGTATTTT
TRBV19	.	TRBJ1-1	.	CASSMVDSEAFF	TGTGCCAGTAGTATGGTGGACAGTGAAGCTTTCTTT
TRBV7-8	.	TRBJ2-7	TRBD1	CASSFRDRALSEQYF	TGTGCCAGCAGCTTTCGGGACAGGGCCCTTAGCGAGCAGTACTTC
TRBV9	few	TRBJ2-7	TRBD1	CASSPYRQGFYEQYF	TGTGCCAGCAGCCCCTACAGACAGGGCTTCTACGAGCAGTACTTC
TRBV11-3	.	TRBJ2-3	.	CASSSPGTLATNTQYF	TGTGCCAGCAGCTCCCCCGGGACTTTGGCGACAAATACGCAGTATTTT
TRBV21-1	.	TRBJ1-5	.	CASSAATGGLSNQPQHF	TGTGCCAGCAGTGCCGCCACAGGGGGACTGAGCAATCAGCCCCAGCATTTT
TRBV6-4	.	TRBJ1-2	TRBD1	CASSVGTGANYGYTF	TGTGCCAGCAGTGTGGGTACAGGGGCTAACTATGGCTACACCTTC
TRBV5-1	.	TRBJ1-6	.	CASSLEQGGPLHF	TGCGCCAGCAGCTTGGAACAGGGAGGGCCCCTCCACTTT
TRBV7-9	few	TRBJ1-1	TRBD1	CASSLGGTGRGGPAFF	TGTGCCAGCAGCTTAGGAGGGACAGGCCGAGGCGGGCCGGCTTTCTTT
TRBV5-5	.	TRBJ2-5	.	CASSLPGRETQYF	TGTGCCAGCAGCTTGCCGGGGAGGGAGACCCAGTACTTC
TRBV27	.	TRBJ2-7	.	CASSLLGLDRSSYEQYF	TGTGCCAGCAGTTTATTGGGCCTCGACAGAAGCTCCTACGAGCAGTACTTC
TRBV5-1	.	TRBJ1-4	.	CASSLEDSAREKLFF	TGCGCCAGCAGCTTGGAGGACAGCGCGAGGGAAAAACTGTTTTTT
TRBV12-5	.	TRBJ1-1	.	CASGFTGNTEAFF	TGTGCTAGTGGTTTTACGGGGAACACTGAAGCTTTCTTT
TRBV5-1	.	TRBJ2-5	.	CASSPDSPASQETQYF	TGCGCCAGCAGCCCGGACAGCCCAGCTAGCCAAGAGACCCAGTACTTC
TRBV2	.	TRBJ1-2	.	CASAGTYNYGYTF	TGTGCCAGCGCCGGGACATATAACTATGGCTACACCTTC
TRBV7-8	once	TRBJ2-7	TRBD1	CASSRDSSDEQYF	TGTGCCAGCAGCCGGGACAGCTCGGACGAGCAGTACTTC
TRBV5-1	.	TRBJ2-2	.	CASSLASFTNTGELFF	TGCGCCAGCAGCTTGGCTAGCTTCACTAACACCGGGGAGCTGTTTTTT
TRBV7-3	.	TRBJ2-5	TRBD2	CASSLTGGGETQYF	TGTGCCAGCAGCTTAACGGGGGGGGGAGAGACCCAGTACTTC
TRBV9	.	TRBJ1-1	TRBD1	CASSVRGQNTEAFF	TGTGCCAGCAGCGTCAGGGGGCAGAACACTGAAGCTTTCTTT
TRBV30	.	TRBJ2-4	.	CAWSVSGENIQYF	TGTGCCTGGAGTGTATCCGGGGAAAACATTCAGTACTTC
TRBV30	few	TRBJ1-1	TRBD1	CAWSRDREEAFF	TGTGCCTGGAGCCGGGACAGGGAAGAAGCTTTCTTT
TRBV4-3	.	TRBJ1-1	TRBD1	CASSQPPGQGVAEAFF	TGCGCCAGCAGCCAGCCTCCGGGACAGGGTGTCGCTGAAGCTTTCTTT
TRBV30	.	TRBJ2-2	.	CAGGAWGAPRGGELFF	TGTGCCGGGGGGGCGTGGGGGGCCCCGAGGGGCGGGGAGCTGTTTTTT
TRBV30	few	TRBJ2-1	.	CAWSGDTNNEQFF	TGTGCCTGGAGTGGAGATACCAACAATGAGCAGTTCTTC
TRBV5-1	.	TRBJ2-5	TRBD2	CASSLEGLAGGGGETQYF	TGCGCCAGCAGCTTGGAGGGTCTAGCGGGGGGAGGCGGTGAGACCCAGTACTTC
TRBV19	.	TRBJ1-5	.	CASSMIGGDNQPQHF	TGTGCCAGTAGTATGATCGGGGGTGATAATCAGCCCCAGCATTTT
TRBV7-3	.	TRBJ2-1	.	CASSLNQGRNEQFF	TGTGCCAGCAGCTTAAATCAGGGTAGGAATGAGCAGTTCTTC
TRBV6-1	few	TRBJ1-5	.	CASRVGGGLQPQHF	TGTGCCAGCAGGGTCGGGGGAGGTTTGCAGCCCCAGCATTTT
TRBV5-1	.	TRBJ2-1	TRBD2	CASSTGLAGEYNEQFF	TGCGCCAGCAGCACGGGACTAGCGGGGGAGTACAATGAGCAGTTCTTC
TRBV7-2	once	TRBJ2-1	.	CASSLVGHGGEQFF	TGTGCCAGCAGCTTAGTAGGACATGGGGGCGAGCAGTTCTTC
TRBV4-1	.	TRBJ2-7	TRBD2	CASSQAWGGSTSYEQYF	TGCGCCAGCAGCCAAGCCTGGGGGGGGTCGACCTCCTACGAGCAGTACTTC
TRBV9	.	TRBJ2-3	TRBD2	CASSKGLAGFTSTDTQYF	TGTGCCAGCAGCAAGGGACTAGCGGGGTTTACTAGCACAGATACGCAGTATTTT
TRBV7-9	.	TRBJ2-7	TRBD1	CASSDDRGFDEQYF	TGTGCCAGCAGCGATGACAGGGGATTCGACGAGCAGTACTTC
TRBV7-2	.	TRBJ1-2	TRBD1	CASSFDRVYGYTF	TGTGCCAGCAGCTTCGACAGGGTCTATGGCTACACCTTC
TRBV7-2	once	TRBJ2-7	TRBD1	CASSLETGTHEQYF	TGTGCCAGCAGCTTAGAGACAGGGACCCACGAGCAGTACTTC
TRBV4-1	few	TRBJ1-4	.	CASSQVEGPYEKLFF	TGCGCCAGCAGCCAAGTCGAGGGTCCGTATGAAAAACTGTTTTTT
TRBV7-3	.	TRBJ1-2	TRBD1	CASSDTNTGGYGYTF	TGTGCCAGCAGCGATACCAACACAGGGGGCTATGGCTACACCTTC
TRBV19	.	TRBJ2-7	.	CASSPLSSYEQYF	TGTGCCAGTAGCCCACTTAGCTCCTACGAGCAGTACTTC
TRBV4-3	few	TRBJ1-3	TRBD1	CASSRSTGTDTIYF	TGCGCCAGCAGCCGATCGACAGGGACGGACACCATATATTTT
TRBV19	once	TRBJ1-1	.	CASSIGGEAFF	TGTGCCAGTAGTATAGGAGGGGAAGCTTTCTTT
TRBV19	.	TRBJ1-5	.	CASSIVDSYSNQPQHF	TGTGCCAGTAGTATAGTGGACAGTTATAGCAATCAGCCCCAGCATTTT
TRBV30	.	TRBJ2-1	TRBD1	CAWDRGGNEQFF	TGTGCCTGGGACAGGGGTGGTAATGAGCAGTTCTTC
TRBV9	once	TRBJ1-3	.	CASSRGSSGNTIYF	TGTGCCAGCAGCAGGGGTAGCTCTGGAAACACCATATATTTT
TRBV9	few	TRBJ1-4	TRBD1	CASSGRQGYEKLFF	TGTGCCAGCAGCGGGAGACAGGGTTACGAAAAACTGTTTTTT
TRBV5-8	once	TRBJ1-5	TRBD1	CASSQTGVGQPQHF	TGTGCCAGCAGCCAAACAGGGGTAGGTCAGCCCCAGCATTTT
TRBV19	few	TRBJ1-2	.	CASSIAGANYGYTF	TGTGCCAGTAGTATCGCAGGGGCGAACTATGGCTACACCTTC
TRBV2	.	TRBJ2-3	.	CASSLGGGADTQYF	TGTGCCAGCAGTTTGGGAGGGGGAGCAGATACGCAGTATTTT